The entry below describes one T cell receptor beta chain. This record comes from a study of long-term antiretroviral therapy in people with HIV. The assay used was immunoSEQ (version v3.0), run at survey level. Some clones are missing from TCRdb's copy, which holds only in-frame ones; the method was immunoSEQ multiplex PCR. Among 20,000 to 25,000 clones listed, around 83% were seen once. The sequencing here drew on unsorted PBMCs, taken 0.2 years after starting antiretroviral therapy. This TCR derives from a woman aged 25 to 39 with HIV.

The CDR3 loop reads CASSLARGVSTEAFF. As DNA, the CDR3 is TGTGCCAGCAGCTTGGCCAGGGGGGTGAGCACTGAAGCTTTCTTT. The chain is built from TRBV5-6 and TRBJ1-1; 7 bases fit TRBD1. The CDR3 runs to 15 residues. Unmatched junction bases numbered 6, after V lost 0 bases and J lost 4 bases. Germline CDR1 SGHDT, CDR2 YYEEEE.